This T cell receptor (beta chain) was recovered during a study of beta chain features in type 1 diabetes. As for this clone: Its antigen is not known.

Per germline, CDR1 SQVTM and CDR2 ANQGSEA. The CDR3 runs 14 residues. J gave up 4 bases and V 5 bases, and 5 bases lay outside the gene matches. Via CD45RO/CCR7/CD25/CD127/CD95/CD27, cells of the CD4+ naive, central memory, regulatory and stem cell-like memory subsets were sorted. Each sorted population was over 98% pure. What was sequenced were expressed TCRB transcripts, since all of the isolated RNA had been reverse transcribed. Sequencing used immunoSEQ multiplex PCR; TCRdb keeps in-frame clones, though not all of them. The sample contains more than 300,000 clones, around 12% of which appear only once. Points from the study as a whole: All four CD4+ subsets of Type 1 diabetes patients contained TCRB CDR3s that were moderately but significantly shorter. Patients with type 1 diabetes carried fewer insertions and had more deletions at their VDJ junctions.

The J gene is TRBJ2-7, the V gene TRBV29-1; 13 positions match TRBD2. The sequence was obtained from a woman between 18 and 30 years old with type 1 diabetes. Input material: naive CD4+ T cells from blood. The CDR3 here is CSVSGLAGVYEQYF. CDR3 bases: TGCAGCGTTTCCGGACTAGCGGGGGTGTACGAGCAGTACTTC.